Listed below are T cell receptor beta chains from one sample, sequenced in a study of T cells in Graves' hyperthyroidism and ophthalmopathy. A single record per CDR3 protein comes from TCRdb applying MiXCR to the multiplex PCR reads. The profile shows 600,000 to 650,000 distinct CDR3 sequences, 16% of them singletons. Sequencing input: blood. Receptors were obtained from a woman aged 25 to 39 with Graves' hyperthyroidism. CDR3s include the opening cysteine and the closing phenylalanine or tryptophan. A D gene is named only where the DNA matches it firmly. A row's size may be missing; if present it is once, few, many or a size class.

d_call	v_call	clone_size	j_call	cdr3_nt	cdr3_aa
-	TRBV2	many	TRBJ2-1	TGTGCCAGCGGAGAAAAGCCTACATACAATGAGCAGTTCTTC	CASGEKPTYNEQFF
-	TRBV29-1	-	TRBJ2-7	TGCGGCGCAGCCGGGACACCCGGTTTTGAGCAGTACTTC	CGAAGTPGFEQYF
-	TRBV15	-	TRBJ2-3	TGTGCCACCAGCGGGACGGGGGTATGGCTCGTTTCGGACACAGATACGCAGTATTTT	CATSGTGVWLVSDTDTQYF
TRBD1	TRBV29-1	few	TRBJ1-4	TGCAGCGGATCCGGGACAGGGAATGAAAAACTGTTTTTT	CSGSGTGNEKLFF
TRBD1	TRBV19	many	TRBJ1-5	TGTGCCGGAGGACAGGGGGCCAATCAGCCCCAGCATTTT	CAGGQGANQPQHF
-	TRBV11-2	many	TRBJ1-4	TGTGCCAGCAGCACTAGGGGCCGAAGAGAAGAAAAACTGTTTTTT	CASSTRGRREEKLFF
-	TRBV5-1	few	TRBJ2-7	TGCGCCAGCAGCTCACCGGGACACCTCTACGAGCAGTACTTC	CASSSPGHLYEQYF
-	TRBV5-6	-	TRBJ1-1	TGTGCCAGCAGCTTGGGGGCTATGGTAGAAGCTTTCTTT	CASSLGAMVEAFF
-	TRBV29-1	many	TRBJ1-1	TGCAGCGTTGAGACGGCACAGACCACTGAAGCTTTCTTT	CSVETAQTTEAFF
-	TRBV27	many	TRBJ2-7	TGTGCCAGCAGTTCGATCTCAGCCGAGGCCGTCTACGAGCAGTACTTC	CASSSISAEAVYEQYF
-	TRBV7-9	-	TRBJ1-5	TGTGCCAGCAGCTTAGACGGACAGTCAAGACGGCCCCAGCATTTT	CASSLDGQSRRPQHF
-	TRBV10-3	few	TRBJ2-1	TGTGCCATCAGTGACAAAAGCAATGAGCAGTTCTTC	CAISDKSNEQFF
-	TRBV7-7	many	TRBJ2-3	TGTGCTAGCAGCTTAGAGTTCGTGGGGAGCACAGATACGCAGTATTTT	CASSLEFVGSTDTQYF
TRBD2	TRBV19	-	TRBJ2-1	TGTGCCAGTAGCATAACCGGGACTAGTCGCTACAATGAGCAGTTCTTC	CASSITGTSRYNEQFF
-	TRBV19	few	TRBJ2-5	TGTGCCAGTAGTATAGGTGCAGCAGGAGAGACCCAGTACTTC	CASSIGAAGETQYF